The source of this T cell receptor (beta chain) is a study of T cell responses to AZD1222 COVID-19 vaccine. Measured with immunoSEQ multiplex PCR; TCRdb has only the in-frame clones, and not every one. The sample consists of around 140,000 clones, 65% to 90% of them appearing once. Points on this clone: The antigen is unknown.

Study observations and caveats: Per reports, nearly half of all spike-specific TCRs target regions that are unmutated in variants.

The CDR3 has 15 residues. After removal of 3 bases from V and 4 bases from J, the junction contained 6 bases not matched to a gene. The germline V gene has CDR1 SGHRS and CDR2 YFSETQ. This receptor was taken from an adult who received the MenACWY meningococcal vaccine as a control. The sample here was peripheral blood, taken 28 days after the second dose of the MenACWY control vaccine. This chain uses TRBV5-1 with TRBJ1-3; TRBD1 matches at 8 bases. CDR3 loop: CASSSGTGIGNTIYF. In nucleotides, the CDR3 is TGCGCCAGCAGCTCCGGGACAGGAATCGGAAACACCATATATTTT.